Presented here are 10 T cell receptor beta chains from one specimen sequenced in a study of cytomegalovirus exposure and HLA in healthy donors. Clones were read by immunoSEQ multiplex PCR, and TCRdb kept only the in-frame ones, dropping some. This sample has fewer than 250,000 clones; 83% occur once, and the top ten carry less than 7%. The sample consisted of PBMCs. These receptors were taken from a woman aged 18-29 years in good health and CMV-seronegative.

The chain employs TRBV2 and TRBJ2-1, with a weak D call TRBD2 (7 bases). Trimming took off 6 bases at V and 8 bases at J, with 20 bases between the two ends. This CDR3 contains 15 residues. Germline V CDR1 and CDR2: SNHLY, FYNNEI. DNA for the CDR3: TGTGCCAGCAGGGGGGCTAGCGGTTTCTCACATGAGCAGTTCTTC. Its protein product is CASRGASGFSHEQFF.

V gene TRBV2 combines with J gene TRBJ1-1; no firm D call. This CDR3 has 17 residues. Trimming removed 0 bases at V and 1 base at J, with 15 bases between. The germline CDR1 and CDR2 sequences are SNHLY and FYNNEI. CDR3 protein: CASSEALFGRQNTEAFF. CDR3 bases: TGTGCCAGCAGTGAAGCGCTTTTTGGGCGCCAGAACACTGAAGCTTTCTTT.

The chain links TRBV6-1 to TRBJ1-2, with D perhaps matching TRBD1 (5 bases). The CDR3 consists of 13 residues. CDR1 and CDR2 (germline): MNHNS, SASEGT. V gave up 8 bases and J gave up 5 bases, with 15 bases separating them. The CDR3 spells CASARGGEYGYTF. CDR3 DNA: TGTGCCAGCGCCCGGGGAGGGGAGTATGGCTACACCTTC.

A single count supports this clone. The DNA of the CDR3 is TGTGCCAGCAGCCCTGACAGTAGGTCGGAGACCCAGTACTTC. This codes for CASSPDSRSETQYF. The chain has TRBV5-4 and TRBJ2-5, with a weak D call TRBD1 (5 bases). The CDR3 is 14 residues long. V lost 4 bases to trimming and J lost 5 bases, with 15 bases between them. The germline V gene has CDR1 SGHNT and CDR2 YYREEE (reference sequence).

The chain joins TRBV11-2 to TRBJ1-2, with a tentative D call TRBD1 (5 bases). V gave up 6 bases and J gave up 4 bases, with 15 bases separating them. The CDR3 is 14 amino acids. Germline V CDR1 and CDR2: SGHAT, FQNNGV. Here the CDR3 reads CASRETDTFYGYTF. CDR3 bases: TGTGCCAGCAGAGAAACGGACACATTCTATGGCTACACCTTC.

The DNA of the CDR3 is TGTGCCAGCAGTGGCGCAGGGGGGGGGTACGAGCAGTACTTC. It is translated as CASSGAGGGYEQYF. The chain links TRBV6-1 to TRBJ2-7; D tentatively reads TRBD1 or TRBD2 (7 bases each). The germline gives CDR1 MNHNS, CDR2 SASEGT. There are 14 residues in the CDR3. V dropped 4 bases and J dropped 4 bases, with 14 bases sitting between them.

For the CDR3, the DNA is TGTGCCAGCAGTGAAATGGGCTATAATTCACCCCTCCACTTT. Translating gives CASSEMGYNSPLHF. The chain carries TRBV25-1 and TRBJ1-6; no firm D call. V was pared by 2 bases and J by 3 bases, with 5 bases between. This CDR3 has 14 residues. Germline lookup yields CDR1 MGHDK and CDR2 SYGVNS.

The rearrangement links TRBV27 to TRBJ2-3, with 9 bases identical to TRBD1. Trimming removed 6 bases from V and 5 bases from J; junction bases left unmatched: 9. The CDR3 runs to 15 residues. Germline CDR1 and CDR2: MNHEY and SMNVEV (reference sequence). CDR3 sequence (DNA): TGTGCCAGCAGACCCGCGGGACAGGGCTTAGATACGCAGTATTTT. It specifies CASRPAGQGLDTQYF.

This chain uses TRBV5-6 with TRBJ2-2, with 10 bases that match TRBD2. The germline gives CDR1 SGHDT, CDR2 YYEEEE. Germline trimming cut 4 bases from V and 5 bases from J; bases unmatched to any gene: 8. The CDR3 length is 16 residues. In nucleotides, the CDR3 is TGTGCCAGCAGCCCCTGGACTAGCGGTTTGACCGGGGAGCTGTTTTTT. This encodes CASSPWTSGLTGELFF.

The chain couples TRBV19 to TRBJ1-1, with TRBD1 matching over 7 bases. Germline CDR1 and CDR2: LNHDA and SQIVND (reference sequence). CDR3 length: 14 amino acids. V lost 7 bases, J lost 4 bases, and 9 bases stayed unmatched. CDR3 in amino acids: CASTDRVRGTEAFF. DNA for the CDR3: TGTGCCAGTACCGACAGGGTTAGAGGCACTGAAGCTTTCTTT.